This paragraph covers one T cell receptor (beta chain) sequence. No antigen is known for it. The entry originates in a study of cytomegalovirus exposure and HLA in healthy donors. Regarding the study as a whole: There were several of the most significant clusters that appeared linked to common viral pathogens in a later analysis. Many donors shared some public TCRs, even though most TCR sequences were rare. TCR beta chains associated with HLA were, in a later analysis, more clonally expanded than equally common others. In a later analysis, TCR beta V- and J-gene trimming was associated with a missense DCLRE1C variant.

Researchers ran the PCR with 60 Vbeta and 13 Jbeta primers. Generated by immunoSEQ multiplex PCR, the TCRdb table keeps only in-frame clones and is missing some. The sample shows 90,000 or so clones, roughly three quarters of them seen only once. The V end was cut by 4 bases, the J end by 4 bases, with 10 bases between. The germline V gene has CDR1 MNHEY and CDR2 SVGAGI. The CDR3 has 13 residues. Sequenced: PBMCs. The TCR comes from a woman in her forties or fifties in good health and CMV-seropositive. The chain has TRBV6-5 and TRBJ1-2; D is unresolved. The CDR3 region has the DNA TGTGCCAGCAGTTTTGGGGAGGGCTATGGCTACACCTTC. Protein sequence: CASSFGEGYGYTF.